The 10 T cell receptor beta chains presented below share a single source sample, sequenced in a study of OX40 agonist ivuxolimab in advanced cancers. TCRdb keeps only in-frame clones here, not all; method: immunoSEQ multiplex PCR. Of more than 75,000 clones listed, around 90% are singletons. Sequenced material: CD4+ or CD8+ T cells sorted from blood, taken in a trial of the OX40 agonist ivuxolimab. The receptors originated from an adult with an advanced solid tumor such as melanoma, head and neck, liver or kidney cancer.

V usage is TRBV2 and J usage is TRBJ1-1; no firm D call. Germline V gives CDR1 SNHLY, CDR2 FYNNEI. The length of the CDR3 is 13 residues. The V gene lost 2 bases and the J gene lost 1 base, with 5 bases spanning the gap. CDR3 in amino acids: CASSESWNTEAFF. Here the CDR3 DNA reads TGTGCCAGCAGTGAATCCTGGAACACTGAAGCTTTCTTT.

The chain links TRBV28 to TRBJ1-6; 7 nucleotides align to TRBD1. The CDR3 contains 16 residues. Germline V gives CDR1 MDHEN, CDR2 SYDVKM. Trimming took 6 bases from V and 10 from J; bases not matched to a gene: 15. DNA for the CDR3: TGTGCCAGCAGGGTCGGTTCGACAGGGAGTCGATCACCCCTCCACTTT. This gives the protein CASRVGSTGSRSPLHF.

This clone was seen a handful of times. The CDR3 DNA sequence: TGTGCCAGTAGTCTGACAGCTATGAACACTGAAGCTTTCTTT. Translated: CASSLTAMNTEAFF. The chain is built from TRBV19 and TRBJ1-1; TRBD1 is a possible D gene (5 bases). Trimming took 5 bases from V and 0 from J, leaving 10 bases between them. The CDR3 contains 14 residues. The V gene's germline CDR1 is LNHDA and CDR2 SQIVND (reference sequence).

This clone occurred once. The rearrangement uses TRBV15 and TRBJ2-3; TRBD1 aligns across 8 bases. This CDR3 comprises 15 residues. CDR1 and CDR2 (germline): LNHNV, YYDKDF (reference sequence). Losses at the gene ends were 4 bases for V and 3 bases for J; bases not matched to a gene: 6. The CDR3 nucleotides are TGTGCCACCAGCATAGATGGACAGGGAACAGATACGCAGTATTTT. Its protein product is CATSIDGQGTDTQYF.

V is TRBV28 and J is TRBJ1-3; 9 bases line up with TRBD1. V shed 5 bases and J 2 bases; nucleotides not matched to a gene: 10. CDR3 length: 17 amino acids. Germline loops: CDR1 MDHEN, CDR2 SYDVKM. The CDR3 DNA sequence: TGTGCCAGCAGTCAGCCGGGACAGGGAGTCACTGGAAACACCATATATTTT. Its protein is CASSQPGQGVTGNTIYF. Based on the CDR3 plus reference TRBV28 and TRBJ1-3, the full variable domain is DVKVTQSSRYLVKRTGEKVFLECVQDMDHENMFWYRQDPGLGLRLIYFSYDVKMKEKGDIPEGYSVSREKKERFSLILESASTNQTSMYLCASSQPGQGVTGNTIYFGEGSWLTVV.

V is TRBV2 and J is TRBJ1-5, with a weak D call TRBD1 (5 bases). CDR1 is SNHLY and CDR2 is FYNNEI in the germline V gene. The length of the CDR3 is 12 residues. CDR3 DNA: TGTGCGACTGGGGGAAGCAATCAGCCCCAGCATTTT. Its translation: CATGGSNQPQHF.

CDR3 nucleotide sequence: TGTGCCAGCAGTCGTAGACAGGGGTTGGGCACTGAAGCTTTCTTT. It translates to CASSRRQGLGTEAFF. The genes are TRBV28 and TRBJ1-1; 8 nucleotides agree with TRBD1. J gave up 4 bases and V 5 bases, and 9 bases lay outside the gene matches. Germline assignment: CDR1 MDHEN and CDR2 SYDVKM. The CDR3 runs to 15 residues.

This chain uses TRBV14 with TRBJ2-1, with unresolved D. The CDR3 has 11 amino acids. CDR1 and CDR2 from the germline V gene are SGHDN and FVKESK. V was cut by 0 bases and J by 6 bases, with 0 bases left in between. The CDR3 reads CASSQDNEQFF. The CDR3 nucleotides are TGTGCCAGCAGCCAAGACAATGAGCAGTTCTTC. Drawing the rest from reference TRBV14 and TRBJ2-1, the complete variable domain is EAGVTQFPSHSVIEKGQTVTLRCDPISGHDNLYWYRRVMGKEIKFLLHFVKESKQDESGMPNNRFLAERTGGTYSTLKVQPAELEDSGVYFCASSQDNEQFFGPGTRLTVL.

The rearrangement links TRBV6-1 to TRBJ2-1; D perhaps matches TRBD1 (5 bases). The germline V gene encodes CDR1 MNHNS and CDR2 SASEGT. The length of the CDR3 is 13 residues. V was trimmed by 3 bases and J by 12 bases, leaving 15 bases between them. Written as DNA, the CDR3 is TGTGCCAGCAGTGAGCTCACGGCTAGGGGGCAGTTCTTC. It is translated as CASSELTARGQFF.

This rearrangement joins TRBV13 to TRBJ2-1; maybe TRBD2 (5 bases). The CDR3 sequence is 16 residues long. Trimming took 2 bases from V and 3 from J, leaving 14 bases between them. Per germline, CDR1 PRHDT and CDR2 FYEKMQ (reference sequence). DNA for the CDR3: TGTGCCAGCAGCTTACAAGTGCGGGCGTACTACAATGAGCAGTTCTTC. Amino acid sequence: CASSLQVRAYYNEQFF.